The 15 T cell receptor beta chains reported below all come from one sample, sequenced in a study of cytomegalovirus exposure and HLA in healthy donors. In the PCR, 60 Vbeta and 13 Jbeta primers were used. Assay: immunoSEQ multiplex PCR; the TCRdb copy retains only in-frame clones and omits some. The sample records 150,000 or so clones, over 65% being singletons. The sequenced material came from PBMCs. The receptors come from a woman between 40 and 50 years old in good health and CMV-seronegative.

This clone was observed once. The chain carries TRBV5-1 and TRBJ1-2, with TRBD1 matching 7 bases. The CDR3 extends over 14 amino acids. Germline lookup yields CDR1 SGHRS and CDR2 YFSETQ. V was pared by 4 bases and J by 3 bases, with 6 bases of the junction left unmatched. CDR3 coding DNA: TGCGCCAGCAGCCGAGGGACAGTCGACTATGGCTACACCTTC. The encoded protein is CASSRGTVDYGYTF.

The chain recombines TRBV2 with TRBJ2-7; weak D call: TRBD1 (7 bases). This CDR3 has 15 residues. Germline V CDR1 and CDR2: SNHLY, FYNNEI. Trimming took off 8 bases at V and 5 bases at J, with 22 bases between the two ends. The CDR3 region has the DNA TGTGCCAGCTATTTTGACAGGGAGGCAGTCCACGAGCAGTACTTC. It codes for CASYFDREAVHEQYF. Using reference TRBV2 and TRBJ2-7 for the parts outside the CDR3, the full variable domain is EPEVTQTPSHQVTQMGQEVILRCVPISNHLYFYWYRQILGQKVEFLVSFYNNEISEKSEIFDDQFSVERPDGSNFTLKIRSTKLEDSAMYFCASYFDREAVHEQYFGPGTRLTVT.

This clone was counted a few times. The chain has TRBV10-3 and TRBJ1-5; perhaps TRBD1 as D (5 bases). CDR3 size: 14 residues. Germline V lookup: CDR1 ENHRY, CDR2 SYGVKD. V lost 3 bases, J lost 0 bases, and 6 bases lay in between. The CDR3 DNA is TGTGCCATCAGTGAAGGGGTTAGCAATCAGCCCCAGCATTTT. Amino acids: CAISEGVSNQPQHF.

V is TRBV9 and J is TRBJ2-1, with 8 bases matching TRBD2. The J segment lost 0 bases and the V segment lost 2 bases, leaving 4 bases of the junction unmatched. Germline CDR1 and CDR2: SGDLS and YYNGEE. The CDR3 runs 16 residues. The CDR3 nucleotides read TGTGCCAGCAGCGTGAGCCTAGCGGGCTCCTACAATGAGCAGTTCTTC. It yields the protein CASSVSLAGSYNEQFF.

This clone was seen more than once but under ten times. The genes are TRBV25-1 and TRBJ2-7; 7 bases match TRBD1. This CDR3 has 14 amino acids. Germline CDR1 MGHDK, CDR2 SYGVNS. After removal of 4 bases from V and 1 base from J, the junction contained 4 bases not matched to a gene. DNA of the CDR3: TGTGCCAGCAGTGGGACAGGACCGTCCTACGAGCAGTACTTC. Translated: CASSGTGPSYEQYF.

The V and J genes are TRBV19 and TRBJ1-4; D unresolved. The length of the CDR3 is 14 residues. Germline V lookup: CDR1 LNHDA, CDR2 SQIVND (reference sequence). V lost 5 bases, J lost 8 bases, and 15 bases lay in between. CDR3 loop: CASSPPGEEEKLFF. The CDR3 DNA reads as TGTGCCAGTAGTCCCCCGGGAGAGGAAGAAAAACTGTTTTTT. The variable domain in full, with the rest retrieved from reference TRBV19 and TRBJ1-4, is DGGITQSPKYLFRKEGQNVTLSCEQNLNHDAMYWYRQDPGQGLRLIYYSQIVNDFQKGDIAEGYSVSREKKESFPLTVTSAQKNPTAFYLCASSPPGEEEKLFFGSGTQLSVL.

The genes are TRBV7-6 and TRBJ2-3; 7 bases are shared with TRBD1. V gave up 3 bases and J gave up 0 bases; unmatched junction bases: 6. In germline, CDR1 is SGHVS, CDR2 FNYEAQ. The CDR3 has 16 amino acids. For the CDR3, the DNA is TGTGCCAGCAGCTTTCCCTCAGGGGGAAGCACAGATACGCAGTATTTT. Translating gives CASSFPSGGSTDTQYF.

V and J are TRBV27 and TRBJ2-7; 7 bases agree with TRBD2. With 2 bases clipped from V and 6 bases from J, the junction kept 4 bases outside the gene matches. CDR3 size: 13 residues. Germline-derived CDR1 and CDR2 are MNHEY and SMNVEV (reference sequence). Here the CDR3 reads CASSLGGSGEQYF. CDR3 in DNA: TGTGCCAGCAGTTTAGGCGGGAGCGGCGAGCAGTACTTC.

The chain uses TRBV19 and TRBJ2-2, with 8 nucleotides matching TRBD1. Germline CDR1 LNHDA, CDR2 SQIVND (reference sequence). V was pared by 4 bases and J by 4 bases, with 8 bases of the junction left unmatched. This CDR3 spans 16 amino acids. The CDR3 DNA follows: TGTGCCAGTAGTAACTCAGGGGGCTTGGTCACCGGGGAGCTGTTTTTT. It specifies CASSNSGGLVTGELFF.

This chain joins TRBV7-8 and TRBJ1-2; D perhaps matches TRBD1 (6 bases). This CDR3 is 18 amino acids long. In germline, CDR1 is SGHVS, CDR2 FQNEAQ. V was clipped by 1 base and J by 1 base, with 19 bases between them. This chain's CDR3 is CASSLVRFRRGDNYGYTF. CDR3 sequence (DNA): TGTGCCAGCAGCTTAGTTAGATTTCGCAGGGGAGATAACTATGGCTACACCTTC.

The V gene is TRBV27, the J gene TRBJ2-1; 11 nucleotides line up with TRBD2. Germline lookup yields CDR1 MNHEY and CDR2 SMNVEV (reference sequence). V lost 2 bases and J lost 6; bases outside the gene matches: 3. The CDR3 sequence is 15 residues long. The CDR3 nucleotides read TGTGCCAGCAGTTTAGGGACTAGCGGTCCCAATGAGCAGTTCTTC. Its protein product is CASSLGTSGPNEQFF.

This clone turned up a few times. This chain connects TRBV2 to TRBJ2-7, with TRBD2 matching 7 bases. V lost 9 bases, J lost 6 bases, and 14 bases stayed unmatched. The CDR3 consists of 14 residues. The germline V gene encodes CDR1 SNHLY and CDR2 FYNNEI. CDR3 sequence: CARRSPGLPGEQYF. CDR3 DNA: TGTGCCAGAAGATCTCCGGGACTACCGGGCGAGCAGTACTTC.

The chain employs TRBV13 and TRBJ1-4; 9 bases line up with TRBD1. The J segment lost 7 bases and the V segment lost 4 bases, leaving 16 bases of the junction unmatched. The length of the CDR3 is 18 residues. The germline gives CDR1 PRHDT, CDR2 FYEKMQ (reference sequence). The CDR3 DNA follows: TGTGCCAGCAGCTCCCCCCGACAGGGGGGGGCTAATGGTGAAAAACTGTTTTTT. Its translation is CASSSPRQGGANGEKLFF.

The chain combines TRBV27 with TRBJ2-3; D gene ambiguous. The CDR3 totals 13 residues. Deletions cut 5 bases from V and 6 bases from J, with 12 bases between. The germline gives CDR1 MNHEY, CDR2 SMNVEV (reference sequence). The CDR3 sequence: CASSLGFMDTQYF. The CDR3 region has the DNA TGTGCCAGCAGTCTGGGCTTCATGGATACGCAGTATTTT.

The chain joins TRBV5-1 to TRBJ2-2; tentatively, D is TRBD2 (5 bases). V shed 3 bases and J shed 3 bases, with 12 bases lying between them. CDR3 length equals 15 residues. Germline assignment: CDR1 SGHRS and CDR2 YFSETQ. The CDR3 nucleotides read TGCGCCAGCAGCTATGAGGGCCAGGACACCGGGGAGCTGTTTTTT. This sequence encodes CASSYEGQDTGELFF.